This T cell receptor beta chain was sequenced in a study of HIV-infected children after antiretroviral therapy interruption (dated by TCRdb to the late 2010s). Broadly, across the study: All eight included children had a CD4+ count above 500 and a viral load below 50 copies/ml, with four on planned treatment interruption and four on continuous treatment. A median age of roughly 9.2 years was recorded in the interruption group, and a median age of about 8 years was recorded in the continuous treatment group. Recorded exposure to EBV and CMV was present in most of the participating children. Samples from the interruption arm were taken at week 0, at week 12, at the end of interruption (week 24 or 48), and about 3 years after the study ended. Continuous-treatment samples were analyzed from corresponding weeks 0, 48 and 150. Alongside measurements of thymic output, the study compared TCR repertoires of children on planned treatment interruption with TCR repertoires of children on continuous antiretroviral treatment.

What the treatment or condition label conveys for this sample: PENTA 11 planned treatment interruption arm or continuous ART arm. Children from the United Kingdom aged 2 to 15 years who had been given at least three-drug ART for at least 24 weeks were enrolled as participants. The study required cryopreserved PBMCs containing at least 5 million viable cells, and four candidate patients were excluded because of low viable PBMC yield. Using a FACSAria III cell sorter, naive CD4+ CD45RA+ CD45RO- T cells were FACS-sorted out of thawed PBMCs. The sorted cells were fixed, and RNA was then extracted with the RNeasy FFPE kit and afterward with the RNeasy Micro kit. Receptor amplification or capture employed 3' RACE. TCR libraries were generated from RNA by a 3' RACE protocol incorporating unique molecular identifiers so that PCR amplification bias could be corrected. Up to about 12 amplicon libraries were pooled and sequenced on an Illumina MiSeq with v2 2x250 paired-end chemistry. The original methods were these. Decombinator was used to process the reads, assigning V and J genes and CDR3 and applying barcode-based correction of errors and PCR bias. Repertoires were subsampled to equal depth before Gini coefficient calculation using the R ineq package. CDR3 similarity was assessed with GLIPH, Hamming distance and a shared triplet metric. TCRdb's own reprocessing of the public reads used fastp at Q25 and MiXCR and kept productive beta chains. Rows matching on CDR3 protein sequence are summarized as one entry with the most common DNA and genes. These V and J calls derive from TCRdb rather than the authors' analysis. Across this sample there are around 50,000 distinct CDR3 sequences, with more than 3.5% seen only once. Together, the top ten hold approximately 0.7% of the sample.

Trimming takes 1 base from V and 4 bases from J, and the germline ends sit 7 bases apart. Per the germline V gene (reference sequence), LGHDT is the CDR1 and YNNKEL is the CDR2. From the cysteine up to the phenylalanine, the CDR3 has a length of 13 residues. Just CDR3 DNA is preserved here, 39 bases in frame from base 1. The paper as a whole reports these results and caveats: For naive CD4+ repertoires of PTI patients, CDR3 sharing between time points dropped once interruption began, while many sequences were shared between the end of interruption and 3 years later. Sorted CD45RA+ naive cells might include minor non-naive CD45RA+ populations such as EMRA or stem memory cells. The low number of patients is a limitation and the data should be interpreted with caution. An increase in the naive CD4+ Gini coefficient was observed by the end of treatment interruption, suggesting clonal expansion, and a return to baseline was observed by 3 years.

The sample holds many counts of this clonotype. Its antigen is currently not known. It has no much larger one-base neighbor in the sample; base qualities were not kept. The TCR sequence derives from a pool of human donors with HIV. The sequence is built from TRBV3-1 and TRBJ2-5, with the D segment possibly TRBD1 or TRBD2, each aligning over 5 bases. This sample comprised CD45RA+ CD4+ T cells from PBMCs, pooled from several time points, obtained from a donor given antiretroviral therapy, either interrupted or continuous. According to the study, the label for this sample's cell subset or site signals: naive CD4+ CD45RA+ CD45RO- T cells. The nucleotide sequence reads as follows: TGTGCCAGCAGCCAAGCGGGGCGAGAGACCCAGTACTTC. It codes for CASSQAGRETQYF.